This T cell receptor (beta chain) was observed in a study of blood T cell repertoires in COVID-19 (dated by TCRdb to the early 2020s). Regarding the study in general: Collaborator samples came from the United States, Italy and Spain and covered acute and convalescent phases of COVID-19. Nearly every sample came with metadata listing a de-identified subject ID, COVID-19 status, age in years and sex. Deeply sampled blood TCRbeta repertoires from subjects exposed to, actively infected with, or recovered from COVID-19 were included in the dataset. The material from the prospective study consisted of cDNA or gDNA derived from T cells, B-cell-depleted T cells, or PBMCs. The repertoires were made available in a free public database intended to serve as a resource for research on the immune response to SARS-CoV-2. The samples were drawn from the first 160 participants of the ongoing ImmuneRACE study and from over a thousand subjects provided by 6 global collaborators. Where HLA class I and class II types were available, the types were taken from metadata supplied by the sample provider, not from assay-based typing. Results the study describes overall, beyond this receptor: Clinical and demographic metadata were provided uncurated, with the amount varying by source and participant.

The CDR3 runs 13 amino acids, cysteine and phenylalanine included. The kept DNA is CDR3 alone, 39 bases in frame from the first base. A distance of 10 bases separates the germline ends of V and J, which lose 4 bases and 3 bases respectively. The germline V gene (reference sequence) specifies MNHNY as CDR1 and SVGAGI as CDR2. TCRbeta CDR3 regions were amplified from genomic DNA using the immunoSEQ Assay, a bias-controlled multiplex PCR. Per the source publication's procedure: The number of nucleated cells in each sample was estimated from the amplification of reference gene primers within the assay. To quantify the absolute abundance of each unique TCRbeta CDR3 rearrangement, sequence reads were collapsed and filtered. Productive Simpson clonality was computed per sample as the square root of Simpson's diversity index over productive rearrangements. TCRdb mirrors the immuneACCESS table, restricted to in-frame sequences. Some clones are absent from its copies; in checked studies, under half trace to an unresolved V gene, and the reason for the others is unknown. The D gene and trimming were derived from the DNA, and the V and J assignments and clone size from that table. Counted in this sample were over 55,000 clones; around 80% of them appeared once. The ten most abundant clones make up roughly 15% of the sample.

Comment on this clone: Its specific antigen is unknown. One base away there is no much larger clone; base qualities are not given.

The collaborating institutions used their own protocols to collect whole blood in K2EDTA tubes. For TCRbeta analysis, collaborators shipped samples as frozen whole blood, isolated PBMCs, or DNA extracted from either of those sample types. The sample was peripheral blood. The source of this sequence is a woman older than 75 with acute or convalescent COVID-19. In this chain, TRBV6-6 is recombined with TRBJ2-7; TRBD1 is perhaps the D gene, given 6 matching bases. The CDR3 corresponds to CASSSGQRYEQYF. At the DNA level, the sequence is TGTGCCAGCAGTTCCGGACAGCGCTACGAGCAGTACTTC.